The 30 T cell receptor beta chains given below trace back to one sample, sequenced in a study of T cell repertoires in cytomegalovirus infection. TCRdb itself ran the reads through MiXCR, one entry per CDR3 protein. The sample shows roughly 760,000 distinct CDR3 sequences, approximately 40% of them seen only once. The material sequenced was PBMCs. The source is a human donor in good health (CMV status not recorded). Some clones in this sample may be carry-over from other donors' samples.

Regarding this clonotype: A read error may produce the germline difference seen at one junction end. Here the CDR3 DNA reads TGTGCCAGCAGCTTGGGGGGGACTAGCGGAGTATACGAGCAGTACTTC. Protein product: CASSLGGTSGVYEQYF. The chain carries TRBV5-3 and TRBJ2-7, with 11 bases aligning to TRBD2. TRBV5-3 is identified as an open reading frame with a role that is uncertain. The CDR3 totals 16 residues.

This clonotype has a count of ten or more. This chain connects TRBV7-6 to TRBJ1-1; 9 positions agree with TRBD1. There are 15 residues in the CDR3. The V and J ends lost 5 bases and 2 bases, in that order; junction bases with no gene match: 6. Germline V gene lookup returns CDR1 SGHVS and CDR2 FNYEAQ. Here the CDR3 reads CASSRGQGPNTEAFF. As DNA, the CDR3 is TGTGCCAGCAGCCGTGGACAGGGGCCCAACACTGAAGCTTTCTTT.

V usage is TRBV10-3 and J usage is TRBJ2-7; perhaps D is TRBD1 or TRBD2 (5 bases each). V lost 3 bases, J lost 3 bases, and 9 bases lay in between. Germline V gives CDR1 ENHRY, CDR2 SYGVKD. The CDR3 runs 13 residues. The CDR3 DNA sequence: TGTGCCATCAGTGACGGGGCCTTCTACGAGCAGTACTTC. Amino acid sequence: CAISDGAFYEQYF.

This clonotype was picked up many times. The J gene is TRBJ1-5, the V gene TRBV28; no firm D call. V was pared by 5 bases and J by 5 bases, with 7 bases between. The V gene's germline CDR1 is MDHEN and CDR2 SYDVKM. The length of the CDR3 is 12 residues. The CDR3 region is CASSPGHQPQHF. Written as DNA, the CDR3 is TGTGCCAGCAGTCCCGGCCATCAGCCCCAGCATTTT. The variable domain in full, completed from reference TRBV28 and TRBJ1-5, reads DVKVTQSSRYLVKRTGEKVFLECVQDMDHENMFWYRQDPGLGLRLIYFSYDVKMKEKGDIPEGYSVSREKKERFSLILESASTNQTSMYLCASSPGHQPQHFGDGTRLSIL.

This clonotype was recorded many times. V usage is TRBV7-6 and J usage is TRBJ2-7, with D unresolved. V lost 1 base to trimming and J lost 0 bases, with 7 bases between them. CDR1 SGHVS and CDR2 FNYEAQ come from the germline V gene. The length of the CDR3 is 14 residues. The CDR3: CASSLVSISYEQYF. Written as DNA, the CDR3 is TGTGCCAGCAGCTTAGTCTCTATCTCCTACGAGCAGTACTTC.

In this sample, this clonotype turned up a few times. The chain carries TRBV10-2 and TRBJ2-4; 7 positions agree with TRBD1. The J segment lost 7 bases and the V segment lost 4 bases, leaving 4 bases of the junction unmatched. CDR1 is WSHSY and CDR2 is SAAADI in the germline V gene. The CDR3 spans 13 residues. CDR3 sequence reads: CASSAGQRNIQYF. The CDR3 DNA follows: TGCGCCAGCAGTGCGGGACAGAGGAACATTCAGTACTTC.

This clonotype is a singleton in its sample. The chain combines TRBV28 with TRBJ1-4; 7 nucleotides line up with TRBD1. V was clipped by 6 bases and J by 10 bases; unmatched bases: 11. The germline CDR1 and CDR2 sequences are MDHEN and SYDVKM. This CDR3 contains 14 residues. The CDR3 is CASRPGQLLGKLFF. CDR3 bases: TGTGCCAGCAGACCGGGACAGCTCTTGGGAAAACTGTTTTTT.

The count of this clonotype is one. One junction end disagrees with the germline gene, perhaps due to a read error. The CDR3 sequence is CASRYSPGGFGTSGYEQYF. The CDR3 bases are TGTGCCAGCAGGTACTCCCCTGGGGGATTCGGGACTAGCGGCTACGAGCAGTACTTC. The V gene is TRBV6-8, the J gene TRBJ2-7, with 11 bases identical to TRBD2. The CDR3 sequence is 19 residues long. Per germline, CDR1 MNHGY and CDR2 SAAAGT.

The rearrangement links TRBV7-2 to TRBJ2-1, with TRBD1 as a possible D gene (5 bases). Trimming left V 1 base short and J 8 bases short, with 18 bases between. The germline gives CDR1 SGHTA, CDR2 FQGNSA. The CDR3 contains 16 residues. In DNA form, the CDR3 reads TGTGCCAGCAGCTTAGGCCGACCCCAGGGCTTGGATGAGCAGTTCTTC. Translated: CASSLGRPQGLDEQFF.

The CDR3 protein is CATERGGGEQFF. The CDR3, as DNA: TGTGCCACTGAGAGGGGTGGAGGTGAGCAGTTCTTC. This chain links TRBV24-1 with TRBJ2-1; D tentatively reads TRBD1 or TRBD2 (5 bases each). Germline loops: CDR1 KGHDR, CDR2 SFDVKD. Trimming removed 10 bases at V and 9 bases at J, with 15 bases between. This CDR3 spans 12 amino acids.

About this clonotype: Since a much larger clone is just one base distant, this may be a read error. V gene TRBV7-3 combines with J gene TRBJ1-1; tentatively, D is TRBD1 (6 bases). CDR1 is SGHTA and CDR2 is FQGTGA in the germline V gene. CDR3 length: 14 amino acids. The CDR3 reads CTSSLTGTNTEAFF. The CDR3 DNA reads as TGTACCAGCAGCTTAACCGGGACAAACACTGAAGCTTTCTTT.

This clonotype has only a few counts. The J gene is TRBJ2-5, the V gene TRBV20-1; D call uncertain. The CDR3 is made up of 14 amino acids. Germline CDR1 and CDR2: DFQATT and SNEGSKA (reference sequence). Trimming cost V 0 bases and J 1 base, with 9 bases left between them. CDR3 loop: CSARDRAAQETQYF. CDR3 in DNA: TGCAGTGCTAGAGATCGGGCGGCCCAAGAGACCCAGTACTTC.

The V call is TRBV12-3 or TRBV12-4, the J call TRBJ1-1; D uncertain. V lost 3 bases and J lost 1, with 21 bases in between. The CDR3 spans 18 residues. The CDR3 sequence is CASSFRTSSLNRNTEAFF. Written as DNA, the CDR3 is TGTGCCAGCAGTTTTCGCACCAGTAGTCTGAACAGGAACACTGAAGCTTTCTTT.

Of note for this clonotype: The germline gene is not matched at one end of the junction; a read error may be the cause. V usage is TRBV19 and J usage is TRBJ2-6; D is unresolved. CDR3 size: 18 residues. Germline loops: CDR1 LNHDA, CDR2 SQIVND (reference sequence). For the CDR3, the DNA is TGTGCCATTAGTATAGATGGGCCTGGTAGCTCTGGGGCCAACGTCCTGACTTTC. This codes for CAISIDGPGSSGANVLTF. The full variable domain, rest sourced from reference TRBV19 and TRBJ2-6, is DGGITQSPKYLFRKEGQNVTLSCEQNLNHDAMYWYRQDPGQGLRLIYYSQIVNDFQKGDIAEGYSVSREKKESFPLTVTSAQKNPTAFYLCAISIDGPGSSGANVLTFGAGSRLTVL.

The V call is TRBV15, the J call TRBJ2-3; unclear D gene. Looked up from germline, CDR1 is LNHNV and CDR2 is YYDKDF (reference sequence). CDR3 size: 12 residues. With 3 bases removed from V and 5 bases from J, the gap between germline ends came to 6 bases. CDR3 sequence reads: CATSSLLDTQYF. The CDR3 DNA follows: TGTGCCACCAGCAGTCTCCTAGATACGCAGTATTTT.

This clonotype was counted only a few times. The chain carries TRBV2 and TRBJ1-5; D not resolved. Trimming pared 5 bases from V and 7 bases from J, leaving 12 bases between. The germline V gene encodes CDR1 SNHLY and CDR2 FYNNEI. There are 13 residues in the CDR3. The CDR3 nucleotides are TGTGCCAGCAGTAAACAGATTGACCAGCCCCAGCATTTT. This sequence encodes CASSKQIDQPQHF.

This clonotype was recorded at least ten times. The chain is built from TRBV7-8 and TRBJ1-2; 7 bases map to TRBD1. V lost 2 bases and J lost 3; bases outside the gene matches: 12. Per the germline V gene, CDR1 is SGHVS and CDR2 is FQNEAQ. The CDR3 is 17 residues long. CDR3 region: CASSLQTSGTEDYGYTF. CDR3 DNA: TGTGCCAGCAGCTTACAGACCAGCGGGACAGAAGACTATGGCTACACCTTC. Looking up the rest from reference TRBV7-8 and TRBJ1-2 gives the full variable domain: GAGVSQSPRYKVAKRGQDVALRCDPISGHVSLFWYQQALGQGPEFLTYFQNEAQLDKSGLPSDRFFAERPEGSVSTLKIQRTQQEDSAVYLCASSLQTSGTEDYGYTFGSGTRLTVV.

This chain connects TRBV29-1 to TRBJ2-5; D might be TRBD2 (5 bases). This CDR3 region has 13 residues. The germline CDR1 and CDR2 sequences are SQVTM and ANQGSEA. V was trimmed by 7 bases and J by 5 bases, leaving 17 bases between them. The CDR3 region is CSAPGSSLETQYF. The CDR3 nucleotides read TGCAGCGCTCCGGGATCTAGCCTGGAGACCCAGTACTTC. Full variable domain (missing parts from reference TRBV29-1 and TRBJ2-5): SAVISQKPSRDICQRGTSLTIQCQVDSQVTMMFWYRQQPGQSLTLIATANQGSEATYESGFVIDKFPISRPNLTFSTLTVSNMSPEDSSIYLCSAPGSSLETQYFGPGTRLLVL.

V and J are TRBV19 and TRBJ2-7; 8 nucleotides align to TRBD2. Germline CDR1 LNHDA, CDR2 SQIVND (reference sequence). This CDR3 is 13 amino acids long. Trimming took 6 bases from V and 3 from J; bases not matched to a gene: 4. The CDR3 DNA reads as TGTGCCAGTAGCGGGACTAGTTTCTACGAGCAGTACTTC. Translated, it gives CASSGTSFYEQYF. The full variable domain, in which reference TRBV19 and TRBJ2-7 provide the parts outside the CDR3, is DGGITQSPKYLFRKEGQNVTLSCEQNLNHDAMYWYRQDPGQGLRLIYYSQIVNDFQKGDIAEGYSVSREKKESFPLTVTSAQKNPTAFYLCASSGTSFYEQYFGPGTRLTVT.

This clonotype came up a few times. The chain is built from TRBV28 and TRBJ1-6; D unclear. V lost 5 bases to trimming and J lost 9 bases, with 14 bases between them. In germline, CDR1 is MDHEN, CDR2 SYDVKM. This CDR3 spans 14 amino acids. The DNA for the CDR3 is TGTGCCAGCAGTCCACATGGAGGTCTTTCACCCCTCCACTTT. Translation: CASSPHGGLSPLHF.

The chain has TRBV18 and TRBJ1-3; no clear D gene. Trimming left V 2 bases short and J 8 bases short, with 7 bases between. Germline loops: CDR1 KGHSH, CDR2 LQKENI. The CDR3 consists of 12 residues. The CDR3 protein is CASSPARDTIYF. The DNA for the CDR3 is TGTGCCAGCTCACCAGCCAGAGACACCATATATTTT.

The chain carries TRBV20-1 and TRBJ2-5; TRBD1 or TRBD2 may be the D gene (5 bases each). Germline-derived CDR1 and CDR2 are DFQATT and SNEGSKA (reference sequence). This CDR3 contains 15 residues. Trimming pared 1 base from V and 0 bases from J, leaving 12 bases between. CDR3 residues: CSARALKGHQETQYF. The CDR3 bases are TGCAGTGCTAGAGCTTTGAAGGGACACCAAGAGACCCAGTACTTC.

This sequence joins TRBV6-6 and TRBJ1-5, with a tentative D call TRBD1 (5 bases). Germline V gene data show CDR1 as MNHNY and CDR2 as SVGAGI (reference sequence). V dropped 2 bases and J dropped 0 bases, with 8 bases sitting between them. The CDR3 consists of 15 residues. CDR3 sequence: CASSYEGTSNQPQHF. Here the CDR3 DNA reads TGTGCCAGCAGTTACGAGGGGACTAGCAATCAGCCCCAGCATTTT.

This clonotype was counted many times. The chain links TRBV28 to TRBJ2-7; no definite D call. Trimming pared 6 bases from V and 0 bases from J, leaving 6 bases between. The CDR3 runs to 12 residues. Per germline, CDR1 MDHEN and CDR2 SYDVKM. The CDR3 spells CASSQSSYEQYF. Written as DNA, the CDR3 is TGTGCCAGCAGCCAAAGCTCCTACGAGCAGTACTTC.

This chain joins TRBV7-9 and TRBJ1-2; 8 bases align to TRBD1. Germline trimming cut 5 bases from V and 6 bases from J; bases unmatched to any gene: 8. The V gene's germline CDR1 is SEHNR and CDR2 FQNEAQ (reference sequence). CDR3 length equals 14 residues. CDR3 coding DNA: TGTGCCAGCAGCCAAACCGGGACAGGAGATGGCTACACCTTC. It yields the protein CASSQTGTGDGYTF.

J is TRBJ2-1 and V is TRBV19, with 7 positions matching TRBD1. The CDR3 runs 13 residues. Looked up from germline, CDR1 is LNHDA and CDR2 is SQIVND (reference sequence). The V and J ends lost 5 bases and 9 bases, in that order; junction bases with no gene match: 7. CDR3 sequence (DNA): TGTGCCAGTAGTCTCGGACAGGTTGGTGAGCAGTTCTTC. Its translation: CASSLGQVGEQFF.

The chain couples TRBV5-1 to TRBJ2-7, with a weak D call TRBD1 (7 bases). Trimming removed 3 bases at V and 1 base at J, with 29 bases between. CDR1 SGHRS and CDR2 YFSETQ come from the germline V gene. CDR3 length: 20 amino acids. The CDR3 loop reads CASSSERDSGPVAASYEQYF. The CDR3 coding sequence is TGCGCCAGCAGCTCGGAACGGGACAGCGGACCCGTAGCGGCTTCCTACGAGCAGTACTTC.

DNA of the CDR3: TGTGCCAGCAAACCGGGACAACTAGGGGAAAAACTGTTTTTT. It yields the protein CASKPGQLGEKLFF. The chain employs TRBV28 and TRBJ1-4, with D maybe TRBD1 (6 bases). Germline V gene sequence: CDR1 MDHEN, CDR2 SYDVKM. The CDR3 consists of 14 residues. V gave up 7 bases and J gave up 8 bases, with 17 bases separating them. Variable domain in full (rest from reference TRBV28 and TRBJ1-4): DVKVTQSSRYLVKRTGEKVFLECVQDMDHENMFWYRQDPGLGLRLIYFSYDVKMKEKGDIPEGYSVSREKKERFSLILESASTNQTSMYLCASKPGQLGEKLFFGSGTQLSVL.

The chain employs TRBV7-3 and TRBJ2-6; no reliable D call. The CDR3 is 17 amino acids. Trimming took 1 base from V and 4 from J, leaving 14 bases between them. CDR1 and CDR2 (germline): SGHTA, FQGTGA. The CDR3 DNA is TGTGCCAGCAGCTTAAGCCCCTTTCACACGGGGGCCAACGTCCTGACTTTC. Encoded protein: CASSLSPFHTGANVLTF.

The chain uses TRBV5-1 and TRBJ2-7, with D maybe TRBD1 (6 bases). Germline V gene sequence: CDR1 SGHRS, CDR2 YFSETQ. This CDR3 spans 14 amino acids. The V and J ends lost 4 bases and 3 bases respectively, with 14 bases between them. In DNA, the CDR3 is TGCGCCAGCAGCACTGGGCAGGGGAACTACGAGCAGTACTTC. Its translation: CASSTGQGNYEQYF. Combining the CDR3 with reference TRBV5-1 and TRBJ2-7 gives the whole variable domain KAGVTQTPRYLIKTRGQQVTLSCSPISGHRSVSWYQQTPGQGLQFLFEYFSETQRNKGNFPGRFSGRQFSNSRSEMNVSTLELGDSALYLCASSTGQGNYEQYFGPGTRLTVT.